This TCR beta chain was identified in a study of identifying expanded T cells in peripheral blood. Broader study findings: Differentially abundant clones: around 1.1 between replicates, just under 17 at two to three weeks, 19 to 20 at four. Variance in clone template counts between approximately 2-week samples significantly increased with total template count across all healthy donors.

In the case of this clone: Its antigen is not known.

Here immunoSEQ multiplex PCR was the method, and the copy in TCRdb shows in-frame clones only, minus some. The sample shows about 94,000 clones, around 90% of them seen only once. Collection occurred without any documented infections or immune events in donors. From germline, CDR1 is MNHNY and CDR2 SVGAGI (reference sequence). CDR3 length: 12 amino acids. V was trimmed by 6 bases and J by 10 bases, leaving 15 bases between them. Specimen: blood. The chain carries TRBV6-6 and TRBJ1-2; no firm D call. This TCR derives from a person aged 18-70 years in good health. CDR3 in DNA: TGTGCCAGCAGGGCAGGATCTCTCGCCTACACCTTC. The encoded protein is CASRAGSLAYTF.